Each of the 9 T cell receptor beta chains below was sequenced from the same sample in a study of beta chain features in type 1 diabetes. Expressed TCRB transcripts were sequenced after all isolated RNA was converted to cDNA. Here immunoSEQ multiplex PCR was the method, and the copy in TCRdb shows in-frame clones only, minus some. The sample records around 140,000 clones, around 9% being singletons. Their target antigens are unknown. Broader study findings: Researchers report that Type 1 diabetes patients had moderately but significantly shorter TCRB CDR3s across all four CD4+ subsets.

The sequenced material came from central memory CD4+ T cells from blood. The receptor set was obtained from a man aged 25 to 40 with type 1 diabetes.

The V gene is TRBV10-3, the J gene TRBJ2-5; D gene unclear. CDR1 and CDR2 from the germline V gene are ENHRY and SYGVKD. The CDR3 has 13 residues. Trimming shortened V by 2 bases and J by 1 base, and 5 bases separated the two germline ends. Here the CDR3 DNA reads TGTGCCATCAGTGAGGGGCTCCAAGAGACCCAGTACTTC. This sequence encodes CAISEGLQETQYF.

The chain combines TRBV29-1 with TRBJ1-2; TRBD1 matches 7 bases. The CDR3 consists of 12 residues. With 6 bases clipped from V and 8 bases from J, the junction kept 9 bases outside the gene matches. Per germline, CDR1 SQVTM and CDR2 ANQGSEA. CDR3: CSVSDRDDGYTF. The DNA of the CDR3 is TGCAGCGTCTCAGACAGGGACGACGGCTACACCTTC.

This chain connects TRBV5-1 to TRBJ1-6, with 7 bases identical to TRBD1. The germline V gene has CDR1 SGHRS and CDR2 YFSETQ. The CDR3 length is 16 residues. V gave up 3 bases and J gave up 0 bases; unmatched junction bases: 3. The CDR3 spells CASSWDSSSYNSPLHF. In DNA, the CDR3 is TGCGCCAGCAGCTGGGACAGCAGCTCCTATAATTCACCCCTCCACTTT.

The chain uses TRBV5-1 and TRBJ1-5, with D perhaps matching TRBD1 (5 bases). Germline V gives CDR1 SGHRS, CDR2 YFSETQ. Trimming cost V 4 bases and J 7 bases, with 9 bases left between them. The CDR3 has 12 amino acids. The CDR3 protein is CASSKTVQPQHF. CDR3 DNA: TGCGCCAGCAGCAAGACAGTGCAGCCCCAGCATTTT.

The chain has TRBV28 and TRBJ2-3; 11 bases match TRBD1. CDR1 is MDHEN and CDR2 is SYDVKM in the germline V gene. V shed 6 bases and J 5 bases; nucleotides not matched to a gene: 10. The CDR3 has 16 residues. In nucleotides, the CDR3 is TGTGCCAGCAGCTCCCCTGGACAGGGGGCAAGAGATACGCAGTATTTT. Protein product: CASSSPGQGARDTQYF.

This clone was observed a handful of times. The rearrangement uses TRBV5-4 and TRBJ2-4; a weak D match, TRBD1 (6 bases). Trimming stripped 4 bases from V and 6 bases from J, with 11 bases between. The CDR3 sequence is 13 residues long. From germline, CDR1 is SGHNT and CDR2 YYREEE (reference sequence). The CDR3 reads CASSLQGRNIQYF. The CDR3, as DNA: TGTGCCAGCAGCCTACAGGGAAGAAACATTCAGTACTTC.

On this clone: A read error may account for a junction end that differs from germline. V gene TRBV2 combines with J gene TRBJ1-5; D remains unclear. Germline lookup yields CDR1 SNHLY and CDR2 FYNNEI. CDR3 size: 15 residues. CDR3 sequence reads: CACSLGGRLNQPQHF. CDR3 DNA: TGTGCCTGCAGTCTTGGTGGCAGGCTGAATCAGCCCCAGCATTTT.

The chain joins TRBV7-6 to TRBJ1-3; D is uncertain. This CDR3 spans 16 amino acids. V lost 5 bases, J lost 11 bases, and 25 bases lay in between. Germline V gene sequence: CDR1 SGHVS, CDR2 FNYEAQ. The CDR3 DNA reads TGTGCCAGCAGCGCAATTCCCGGGGAACCAGGTGTCGCCATATATTTT. Amino acids: CASSAIPGEPGVAIYF.

There are a few counts of this clone. The CDR3 here is CASSFGTYEQYF. Here the CDR3 DNA reads TGTGCCAGCAGCTTTGGGACTTACGAGCAGTACTTC. The chain couples TRBV11-2 to TRBJ2-7; tentatively, D is TRBD2 (6 bases). Germline lookup yields CDR1 SGHAT and CDR2 FQNNGV. The ends were cut back, 3 bases at V and 4 bases at J, with 7 bases in the middle. The length of the CDR3 is 12 residues. Together with reference TRBV11-2 and TRBJ2-7, the CDR3 gives the full variable domain: EAGVAQSPRYKIIEKRQSVAFWCNPISGHATLYWYQQILGQGPKLLIQFQNNGVVDDSQLPKDRFSAERLKGVDSTLKIQPAKLEDSAVYLCASSFGTYEQYFGPGTRLTVT.